The 32 T cell receptor beta chains in this list originate from one sample, sequenced in a study of blood T cell repertoires in COVID-19. Some clones are missing from TCRdb's copy, which holds only in-frame ones; the method was immunoSEQ multiplex PCR. The repertoire holds hundreds of thousands of clones, around nine tenths seen once, with roughly 6.2% in the top ten. Sequencing was done on a sample of peripheral blood. All receptors derive from a man between 60 and 75 years old who had recovered from COVID-19.

In the case of this clone: The sample contains more than one DNA sequence encoding this CDR3. This chain joins TRBV7-3 and TRBJ2-1; possibly TRBD1 for D (6 bases). Germline assignment: CDR1 SGHTA and CDR2 FQGTGA. The V and J ends lost 0 bases and 6 bases respectively, with 6 bases between them. The CDR3 has 13 amino acids. CDR3 in amino acids: CASSLTGGNEQFF. The CDR3 DNA reads TGTGCCAGCAGCTTAACAGGGGGCAATGAGCAGTTCTTC.

V usage is TRBV2 and J usage is TRBJ2-1; TRBD2 matches at 14 bases. Unmatched junction bases numbered 7, after V lost 6 bases and J lost 9 bases. CDR3 length equals 15 residues. Germline CDR1 and CDR2: SNHLY and FYNNEI. CDR3 sequence (DNA): TGTGCCAGCAGCGCGACTAGCGGGGGGGCCACTGAGCAGTTCTTC. Protein sequence: CASSATSGGATEQFF.

This clone appeared a single time. The chain has TRBV4-3 and TRBJ1-3; D unresolved. The V and J ends lost 0 bases and 7 bases respectively, with 19 bases between them. This CDR3 is built from 17 residues. Germline lookup yields CDR1 LGHNA and CDR2 YSLEER. The CDR3 nucleotides are TGCGCCAGCAGCCAAGAGGCGTCCGCGGGAAGTCTGAACACCATATATTTT. Protein sequence: CASSQEASAGSLNTIYF.

The chain uses TRBV7-2 and TRBJ2-7, with TRBD2 identical over 9 bases. Germline values: CDR1 SGHTA, CDR2 FQGNSA. Trimming took 2 bases from V and 5 from J; bases not matched to a gene: 10. The CDR3 loop spans 16 amino acids. The CDR3 is CASSLNGAGGPDEQYF. The CDR3 nucleotides are TGTGCCAGCAGCTTAAATGGGGCGGGGGGGCCCGACGAGCAGTACTTC.

V is TRBV6-6 and J is TRBJ2-6; 7 positions match TRBD1. Germline trimming cut 5 bases from V and 0 bases from J; bases unmatched to any gene: 10. This CDR3 contains 18 residues. Germline CDR1 MNHNY, CDR2 SVGAGI (reference sequence). Here the CDR3 DNA reads TGTGCCAGCAGTCCCTGGGCAGGGGGACCCTCTGGGGCCAACGTCCTGACTTTC. As protein: CASSPWAGGPSGANVLTF.

The V call is TRBV28, the J call TRBJ2-3, with D perhaps matching TRBD1 (5 bases). This CDR3 spans 12 amino acids. Per germline, CDR1 MDHEN and CDR2 SYDVKM. Trimming cost V 6 bases and J 3 bases, with 7 bases left between them. The chain's CDR3 is CASSTGTDTQYF. The CDR3 DNA reads as TGTGCCAGCAGCACAGGAACAGATACGCAGTATTTT.

This clone was recorded only once. J is TRBJ2-3 and V is TRBV20-1, with TRBD2 matching over 11 bases. The CDR3 sequence is 15 residues long. The V gene's germline CDR1 is DFQATT and CDR2 SNEGSKA (reference sequence). With 3 bases clipped from V and 1 base from J, the junction kept 3 bases outside the gene matches. In nucleotides, the CDR3 is TGCAGTGCTAGTGGGACTAGCGGCCGCACAGATACGCAGTATTTT. Translated, it gives CSASGTSGRTDTQYF.

The J gene is TRBJ2-1, the V gene TRBV9, with 12 nucleotides matching TRBD2. Per the germline V gene, CDR1 is SGDLS and CDR2 is YYNGEE. Losses at the gene ends were 4 bases for V and 7 bases for J; bases not matched to a gene: 6. There are 15 residues in the CDR3. CDR3 protein: CASSKASGGVNEQFF. The CDR3 bases are TGTGCCAGCAGCAAAGCTAGCGGGGGGGTGAATGAGCAGTTCTTC. The whole variable domain, remainder taken from reference TRBV9 and TRBJ2-1, is DSGVTQTPKHLITATGQRVTLRCSPRSGDLSVYWYQQSLDQGLQFLIQYYNGEERAKGNILERFSAQQFPDLHSELNLSSLELGDSALYFCASSKASGGVNEQFFGPGTRLTVL.

Details on this clone: The sample holds other DNA sequences that translate to the same CDR3. V and J are TRBV7-2 and TRBJ2-3; D is unresolved. The CDR3 sequence is 13 residues long. V was trimmed by 5 bases and J by 3 bases, leaving 9 bases between them. Germline V gene lookup returns CDR1 SGHTA and CDR2 FQGNSA. CDR3 region: CASSLERTDTQYF. Here the CDR3 DNA reads TGTGCCAGCAGCCTAGAACGGACAGATACGCAGTATTTT.

V is TRBV5-1 and J is TRBJ2-1; 10 bases line up with TRBD2. This CDR3 is 18 amino acids long. Germline V lookup: CDR1 SGHRS, CDR2 YFSETQ. V trimming: 0 bases; J trimming: 4 bases; junction bases outside the gene matches: 10. The CDR3 region has the DNA TGCGCCAGCAGCTTGGATCAACTAGCGGGGAGCCCTTACAATGAGCAGTTCTTC. Translating it yields CASSLDQLAGSPYNEQFF.

This clone has only a few counts. The chain links TRBV6-1 to TRBJ2-7; TRBD1 agrees at 9 bases. V was pared by 0 bases and J by 3 bases, with 3 bases of the junction left unmatched. The CDR3 is made up of 15 amino acids. Germline V CDR1 and CDR2: MNHNS, SASEGT. This CDR3 reads CASSEAWGQGYEQYF. In DNA, the CDR3 is TGTGCCAGCAGTGAAGCTTGGGGACAGGGCTACGAGCAGTACTTC.

The rearrangement joins TRBV9 to TRBJ1-3, with 8 positions matching TRBD1. This CDR3 has 18 amino acids. Trimming at V came to 0 bases and at J to 2 bases, leaving 10 bases not matched to a gene. Germline V lookup: CDR1 SGDLS, CDR2 YYNGEE. The CDR3 nucleotides are TGTGCCAGCAGCGTAGATCTGGGAGGACAGGGAGCTGGAAACACCATATATTTT. Translating gives CASSVDLGGQGAGNTIYF.

The chain uses TRBV3-1 (or the pseudogene TRBV3-2) and TRBJ1-1; 7 bases fit TRBD1. CDR3 size: 15 residues. J was trimmed by 6 bases and V by 0 bases; bases with no gene match: 7. The germline V gene has CDR1 LGHDT and CDR2 YNNKEL (reference sequence). The chain's CDR3 is CASSQEDGTVAEAFF. As DNA, the CDR3 is TGTGCCAGCAGCCAAGAAGACGGGACAGTGGCTGAAGCTTTCTTT.

This chain uses TRBV12-3 or TRBV12-4 with TRBJ1-1; maybe TRBD1 (6 bases). Trimming cost V 5 bases and J 8 bases, with 15 bases left between them. The length of the CDR3 is 13 residues. The CDR3 spells CASSILGQPEAFF. The CDR3, as DNA: TGTGCCAGCAGTATTCTTGGACAGCCAGAAGCTTTCTTT.

The genes are TRBV19 and TRBJ2-7; the match to TRBD1 covers 8 bases. Germline lookup yields CDR1 LNHDA and CDR2 SQIVND (reference sequence). The length of the CDR3 is 13 residues. V shed 7 bases and J 5 bases; nucleotides not matched to a gene: 7. CDR3 loop: CASTPTGVHEQYF. The CDR3 bases are TGTGCCAGTACCCCGACAGGGGTCCACGAGCAGTACTTC.

CDR3 protein: CASSPGTGHNQPQHF. For the CDR3, the DNA is TGTGCCAGCAGTCCCGGGACAGGACACAATCAGCCCCAGCATTTT. This chain links TRBV6-5 with TRBJ1-5; the match to TRBD1 covers 8 bases. The germline V gene encodes CDR1 MNHEY and CDR2 SVGAGI. The CDR3 is made up of 15 amino acids. V lost 5 bases to trimming and J lost 3 bases; unmatched junction nucleotides: 6.

This clone is a singleton in its sample. V usage is TRBV6-2 or TRBV6-3 and J usage is TRBJ2-7; weak D call: TRBD1 (6 bases). Germline values: CDR1 MNHEY, CDR2 SVGEGT. This CDR3 has 14 residues. V lost 5 bases, J lost 2 bases, and 13 bases lay in between. In DNA, the CDR3 is TGTGCCAGCAGTCAAACCAGGGGACCCTACGAGCAGTACTTC. As protein: CASSQTRGPYEQYF.

The genes are TRBV24-1 and TRBJ2-2; tentative D call: TRBD1 (6 bases). In germline, CDR1 is KGHDR, CDR2 SFDVKD. This CDR3 spans 15 amino acids. The germline V and J ends were trimmed by 2 bases and 4 bases, with 10 bases remaining between them. In DNA form, the CDR3 reads TGTGCCACCAGTGATTGGCAGGGGAGCACCGGGGAGCTGTTTTTT. Translating it yields CATSDWQGSTGELFF.

The CDR3: CASTPGLAAYEQYF. The CDR3 nucleotides read TGTGCCAGCACCCCGGGACTAGCAGCCTACGAGCAGTACTTC. The V call is TRBV3-1 (or the pseudogene TRBV3-2), the J call TRBJ2-7; 9 positions agree with TRBD2. The CDR3 sequence is 14 residues long. Germline-derived CDR1 and CDR2 are LGHDT and YNNKEL (reference sequence). J lost 2 bases, V lost 7 bases, and 6 bases had no gene match.

The V gene is TRBV6-5, the J gene TRBJ1-6, with TRBD1 matching 10 bases. V lost 2 bases to trimming and J lost 9 bases; unmatched junction nucleotides: 4. The CDR3 loop spans 15 amino acids. Germline lookup yields CDR1 MNHEY and CDR2 SVGAGI. DNA for the CDR3: TGTGCCAGCAGTTACCGGGACAGGGGAAGTTCACCCCTCCACTTT. Its translation is CASSYRDRGSSPLHF.

V usage is TRBV6-6 and J usage is TRBJ2-2; no clear D. CDR1 MNHNY and CDR2 SVGAGI come from the germline V gene (reference sequence). CDR3 length: 13 amino acids. With 10 bases removed from V and 0 bases from J, the gap between germline ends came to 9 bases. The CDR3 coding sequence is TGTGCCACTTCGTACACGAACACCGGGGAGCTGTTTTTT. Translating it yields CATSYTNTGELFF.

The chain's CDR3 is CASSVVRGGYVLETQYF. Here the CDR3 DNA reads TGTGCCAGCAGCGTAGTCCGGGGGGGCTACGTTTTAGAGACCCAGTACTTC. The chain employs TRBV9 and TRBJ2-5; 8 bases are shared with TRBD2. The CDR3 has 17 residues. Germline CDR1 is SGDLS and CDR2 is YYNGEE. V trimming: 0 bases; J trimming: 4 bases; junction bases outside the gene matches: 11.

The chain combines TRBV19 with TRBJ1-1; D is perhaps TRBD1 (5 bases). Trimming took off 0 bases at V and 3 bases at J, with 29 bases between the two ends. Looked up from germline, CDR1 is LNHDA and CDR2 is SQIVND (reference sequence). There are 21 residues in the CDR3. The CDR3 reads CASSIDRRTRNTLDPHTEAFF. The DNA of the CDR3 is TGTGCCAGTAGTATAGATCGCCGGACAAGAAACACGCTGGATCCCCACACTGAAGCTTTCTTT.

This clone was recorded only once. The chain joins TRBV9 to TRBJ2-1; 11 positions agree with TRBD2. With 6 bases clipped from V and 7 bases from J, the junction kept 12 bases outside the gene matches. The CDR3 contains 16 residues. CDR1 is SGDLS, CDR2 YYNGEE, per germline. The CDR3, as DNA: TGTGCCAGCAAAAGAGAGGGTGGGACTAGCGGAAATGAGCAGTTCTTC. Translation: CASKREGGTSGNEQFF.

The gene calls are TRBV29-1 and TRBJ2-1, with TRBD2 matching 8 bases. The CDR3 loop spans 14 amino acids. Germline lookup yields CDR1 SQVTM and CDR2 ANQGSEA. Germline trimming cut 2 bases from V and 2 bases from J; bases unmatched to any gene: 2. The CDR3 coding sequence is TGCAGCGTTGAAAGTAGCGGGACCTACAATGAGCAGTTCTTC. It translates to CSVESSGTYNEQFF.

The rearrangement links TRBV2 to TRBJ1-5, with unresolved D. Germline CDR1 SNHLY, CDR2 FYNNEI. The CDR3 runs to 15 residues. Deletions cut 4 bases from V and 7 bases from J, with 17 bases between. The DNA of the CDR3 is TGTGCCAGCAGTGCTGGAGAGTACGGAGGCCAGCCCCAGCATTTT. This gives the protein CASSAGEYGGQPQHF.

The J gene is TRBJ2-1, the V gene TRBV9; a weak D match, TRBD2 (5 bases). This CDR3 comprises 13 residues. Trimming removed 4 bases from V and 7 bases from J, with 12 bases in between. Germline V gene data show CDR1 as SGDLS and CDR2 as YYNGEE. The CDR3 spells CASSRRSGNEQFF. The CDR3, as DNA: TGTGCCAGCAGCCGGAGGTCCGGGAATGAGCAGTTCTTC.

The V call is TRBV7-2, the J call TRBJ1-2; 7 bases map to TRBD1. Looked up from germline, CDR1 is SGHTA and CDR2 is FQGNSA. This CDR3 is 16 amino acids long. Trimming at V came to 5 bases and at J to 8 bases, leaving 17 bases not matched to a gene. In DNA form, the CDR3 reads TGTGCCAGCAGCCCAGCTCCGACAGGGCGCAGGTGGGGCTACACCTTC. Protein sequence: CASSPAPTGRRWGYTF.

CDR3 sequence (DNA): TGTGCCAGTAAAGAAGGACTAGCGGGTCTTAGGGAGTATTTT. Protein product: CASKEGLAGLREYF. This chain uses TRBV19 with TRBJ2-3, with TRBD2 matching over 11 bases. This CDR3 is built from 14 residues. CDR1 and CDR2 (germline): LNHDA, SQIVND (reference sequence). V lost 7 bases to trimming and J lost 13 bases; unmatched junction nucleotides: 13.

V and J are TRBV24-1 and TRBJ2-7; possibly TRBD1 for D (6 bases). V was cut by 5 bases and J by 5 bases, with 12 bases left in between. Germline CDR1 is KGHDR and CDR2 is SFDVKD. This CDR3 is 13 amino acids long. The CDR3 sequence is CATSAAGGNEQYF. The CDR3 DNA reads as TGTGCCACCAGTGCCGCTGGGGGCAACGAGCAGTACTTC.

The chain joins TRBV5-1 to TRBJ2-5; TRBD2 matches at 9 bases. CDR3 length: 17 amino acids. Looked up from germline, CDR1 is SGHRS and CDR2 is YFSETQ. The J segment lost 5 bases and the V segment lost 4 bases, leaving 15 bases of the junction unmatched. The CDR3 protein is CASSPGGGRALGETQYF. CDR3 bases: TGCGCCAGCAGCCCTGGCGGCGGGAGGGCCTTAGGGGAGACCCAGTACTTC.

This clone was recorded only once. V gene TRBV6-5 combines with J gene TRBJ2-5; 8 bases are a match to TRBD1. The CDR3 covers 15 residues. In germline, CDR1 is MNHEY, CDR2 SVGAGI. Trimming took 4 bases from V and 4 from J; bases not matched to a gene: 8. The CDR3 protein is CASSSLGQGLETQYF. The CDR3 nucleotides are TGTGCCAGCAGTTCCCTAGGACAGGGATTAGAGACCCAGTACTTC.